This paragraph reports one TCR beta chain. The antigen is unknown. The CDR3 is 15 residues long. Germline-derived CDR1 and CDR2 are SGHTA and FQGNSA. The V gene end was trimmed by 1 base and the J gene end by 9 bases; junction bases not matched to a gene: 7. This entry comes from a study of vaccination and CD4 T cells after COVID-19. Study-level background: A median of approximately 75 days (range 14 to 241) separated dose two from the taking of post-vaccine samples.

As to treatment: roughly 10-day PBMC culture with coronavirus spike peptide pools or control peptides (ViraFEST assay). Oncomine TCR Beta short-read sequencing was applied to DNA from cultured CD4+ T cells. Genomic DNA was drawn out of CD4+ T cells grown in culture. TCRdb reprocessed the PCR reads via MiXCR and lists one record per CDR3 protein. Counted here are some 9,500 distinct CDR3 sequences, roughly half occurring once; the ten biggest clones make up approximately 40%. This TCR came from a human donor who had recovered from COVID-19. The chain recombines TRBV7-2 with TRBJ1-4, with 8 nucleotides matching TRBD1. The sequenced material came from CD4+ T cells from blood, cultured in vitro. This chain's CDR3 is CASSLEQGGVQKLFF. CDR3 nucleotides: TGTGCCAGCAGCTTAGAACAGGGGGGGGTCCAAAAACTGTTTTTT.